Below, one T cell receptor beta chain is given with its context. Its antigen is as yet unknown. The CDR3 totals 20 residues. The primer mix had 60 Vbeta and 13 Jbeta primers. Clones were sequenced by immunoSEQ multiplex PCR, and TCRdb holds only the in-frame ones, with some missing. This sample carries 130,000 or so clones, around 77% of them seen once, and the ten largest clones take 4.5% to 5.5%. The data originate from a study of cytomegalovirus exposure and HLA in healthy donors. Study-wide results and caveats: Whilst most TCR sequences proved rare, a subset of public TCRs occurred across many donors. TCR beta V- and J-gene trimming, according to a later analysis, was linked to a missense DCLRE1C variant. Sequencing depth roughly uniform across donors was assumed in presence/absence analyses.

The TCR originated in a man younger than 40 in good health and CMV-seronegative. Sequencing input: PBMCs. The chain carries TRBV21-1 and TRBJ2-7; TRBD1 is the table's D call and was not checked against the DNA. TRBV21-1 counts as a pseudogene. The CDR3 bases are TGTGCCAGCAGCAAAGAATGGTGCGGATGTGCAGGGACAGTCTCCTACGAGCAGTACTTC. Translating gives CASSKEWCGCAGTVSYEQYF.